This T cell receptor (beta chain) came from a study of regulatory T cells in long-lasting Graves disease (dated by TCRdb to the early 2020s). A note on the overall study: In the newly diagnosed Graves' disease group, patients had been taking antithyroid drugs for less than 3 months. A total of around 35 samples underwent TCR sequencing, from roughly 13 patients with persistent Graves' disease and 20 or so patients with newly diagnosed Graves' disease. Patients with persistent Graves' disease were compared with patients with newly diagnosed Graves' disease using TCR sequencing and RNA sequencing of peripheral blood. The study was registered as a clinical trial and conducted in China. The paper's findings and limits, for the study overall: Peripheral blood alone was examined, since thyroid tissue, which constituted the primary lesion, could not be accessed. Patients with persistent disease shared more public clonotypes (about 2,500) than newly diagnosed patients did (966). Persistent Graves' disease patients showed lower TCR Shannon entropy and fewer highly expanded clones than newly diagnosed patients, suggesting clonal expansion. The authors noted that the small sample size was a limitation that may lower accuracy. Sequencing and analysis were restricted to the TCR beta chain.

Preparation of the library involved multiplex PCR. TCRdb names Illumina HiSeq 4000 as the instrument used. TCR beta libraries were built with iRepertoire HTBI primers and Arm-PCR amplification of CDR3 regions. PCR products were gel purified before sequencing. As for the authors' bioinformatics: A total of 62 TRBV and approximately 15 TRBJ segments were identified across samples and were used for gene usage analysis of CDR3 amino acid clonotypes. Filtered high-quality paired reads were merged into contigs using COPE and FqMerger. Contigs were aligned with BLAST to IMGT TRBV, TRBD and TRBJ reference genes, and CDR3 was defined per IMGT. Any clonotype with a frequency above 0.1% was counted as a highly expanded clone. Repertoire diversity was measured by Shannon entropy, and V-J evenness by the Gini coefficient. A clonotype found in more than one individual was treated as public. The public reads were quality trimmed at Q25 with fastp and then assembled into clones with MiXCR by TCRdb, keeping productive beta chains. Here each entry gathers all rows of one CDR3 protein and keeps the most common genes and DNA. None of the V and J calls come from the authors' own analysis; TCRdb made them. For this sample the table gives more than 400,000 distinct CDR3 sequences, of which roughly 17% were detected only once. The ten largest clones capture about 11% of the sample.

Notes on this clonotype: Its antigen remains undetermined. Base qualities were left out, and no much larger clone turns up one base away.

Explained via the paper, the time point label denotes: newly diagnosed GD, antithyroid drugs for less than 3 months. For both TCR sequencing and RNA sequencing, RNA was extracted from PBMCs in TRIzol. The diagnosis of Graves' disease followed American Thyroid Association guidelines. The patients came from an endocrinology department in Xi'an, China. From each patient, approximately 10 milliliters of peripheral blood was collected into an EDTA anticoagulant tube. Ficoll Paque Plus density gradient separation was used to isolate PBMCs, and no further T cell sorting was performed. An Agilent 2100 Bioanalyzer and agarose gel were used to check RNA quality, and a NanoDrop 2000 was used to measure RNA concentration. Separately, the same data were catalogued under a study of T cells in Graves' hyperthyroidism and ophthalmopathy. The second source states: Graves' hyperthyroidism was defined as stable when no progression to ophthalmopathy occurred over 18 months of follow-up. The hyperthyroidism patients were between 18 and 65 years old and newly diagnosed, with a disease duration of less than 2 months. The study excluded patients with uncontrolled infections, other autoimmune diseases, pregnancy or lactation. Diagnoses relied on clinical symptoms, serum thyroxine and TRAb, thyroid ultrasound and orbital computed tomography. The first round of RT-PCR for the TCR CDR3 was performed with the HTBI primer set and the Qiagen OneStep RT-PCR kit. Most expanded thyroid clonotypes (frequency above 0.001) were also found in blood, which suggests that blood repertoires may mirror thyroid immune responses. A 13 V-J signature model separated ophthalmopathy from stable hyperthyroidism, with 87.88% sensitivity and around 84% specificity in cross-validation and 80%/75% in testing. In validation, progression to ophthalmopathy was predicted by the model with roughly 71% sensitivity and roughly 72% specificity, a median of about 6.8 months before onset. To identify distinguishing TCR V-J signatures, a discovery cohort of around 100 patients was used, comprising 43 with Graves' ophthalmopathy and under 60 with stable Graves' hyperthyroidism. Whether ophthalmopathy could be predicted prospectively was tested in an independent validation cohort made up of fewer than 20 hyperthyroidism patients plus 17 patients who later progressed to ophthalmopathy. The approximately 98 discovery patients were randomly divided into training and test sets at a 7:3 ratio. The study also compared thyroid tissue and blood T-cell repertoires from five or six Graves' hyperthyroidism patients. After sampling, hyperthyroidism patients received methimazole starting at 30 mg daily, and ophthalmopathy patients received high-dose intravenous methylprednisolone. Libraries were constructed in a second round of multiplex PCR, after which size selection and purification were performed. Libraries were sequenced paired-end with 100 bp reads on an Illumina HiSeq2000. SOAPnuke was used to process the raw data, removing reads that contained adapters or uncalled bases, had a mean Phred below 15, or lacked an exact match to the constant primer or identifier. High-quality paired reads were merged using COPE v1.2.5, and each unique nucleotide sequence was defined as a clonotype. Clonotypes were aligned to IMGT TRBV, TRBD and TRBJ reference segments using MiTCR v1.1. Analysis was restricted to V-J combinations with a frequency above 0.0001, which covered about 99% of repertoires. A TCS score was defined as the ratio of F50 (clonal expansion) to E x V (chaos), with BLOSUM62-based TCRdist applied between CDR3 peptides within each V-J. Welch's t-statistics and random forest reduced some 510 V-J features to 10 to 15, which were used in a naive Bayes classifier (R e1071). No statistical method was used to fix the sample size in advance, and group allocation was not hidden from the investigators. TCR Vbeta CDR3 sequencing of some 140 peripheral blood samples (43 ophthalmopathy, about 80 hyperthyroidism and roughly 17 progressor patients) is reported in the paper.

The receptor comes from a woman in her thirties with Graves disease. Donor details come from another sample of the same person, matched by shared clones. The sequences come from peripheral blood mononuclear cells (PBMCs), collected at new diagnosis, from a patient treated with antithyroid drugs.

In nucleotides, the sequence is TGTGCCAGCAGCTCTCCTAGCGGCTTCACCGGGGAGCTGTTTTTT. Its translation is CASSSPSGFTGELFF. The chain is assembled from TRBV7-3 and TRBJ2-2, and 7 bases in between align with TRBD2. V ends up 4 bases short and J 4 bases short, with an unmatched junction base count of 6. From the germline V gene, CDR1 is SGHTA and CDR2 is FQGTGA. Reading from cysteine to phenylalanine, the CDR3 counts 15 amino acids. CDR3 DNA is the only sequence kept; it has 45 bases, read in frame from the first base.